This TCR beta chain was documented in a study of CD8+ T cells in alopecia areata. From germline, CDR1 is SGHTA and CDR2 FQGNSA. V shed 5 bases and J shed 4 bases, with 14 bases lying between them. This CDR3 region has 14 residues. Study results and limitations: An increase in clonality over normal scalp was evident in lesional scalp, especially alopecia totalis/universalis. Scalp samples also yield sequences of resident alphabeta T cells from normal skin.

RNA was extracted and reverse transcribed into cDNA as the sequencing template. Libraries were prepared by immunoSEQ multiplex PCR; TCRdb keeps only in-frame clonotypes and omits some of them. The table lists about 190,000 clones, approximately 56% of them singletons. The treatment was: oral pan-JAK inhibitor, 5-10 mg twice daily. On this clone: The antigen is not known.

The source of this sequence is a human donor with alopecia areata. The sequencing used CD4+ T cells sorted from blood, collected at week 4, from a patient treated with tofacitinib. This chain uses TRBV7-2 with TRBJ1-2; possibly TRBD1 for D (5 bases). CDR3 residues: CASSPAGPGYGYTF. The CDR3 region has the DNA TGTGCCAGCAGCCCCGCGGGGCCCGGCTATGGCTACACCTTC.